This T cell receptor (beta chain) was recovered during a study of identical twins. TCRdb re-called the 5' RACE reads with MiXCR, one entry per CDR3 protein. The sample carries just over 500,000 distinct CDR3 sequences, less than 25% recorded once. The CDR3 runs 16 residues. V was cut by 4 bases and J by 1 base, with 17 bases left in between. CDR1 is DFQATT and CDR2 is SNEGSKA in the germline V gene (reference sequence). In its sample, this clonotype was seen a few times. These data also formed part of another study, on T cells expressing NK-cell markers. That paper notes: Seven of the eight sequenced donors were HCMV-seropositive; one was seronegative.

The source is a woman in her late teens or twenties in good health. Material: CD4+ T cells sorted from blood. V is TRBV20-1 and J is TRBJ1-5, with TRBD1 as a possible D gene (5 bases). CDR3 in DNA: TGCAGTGCTATGTGGCAGGGAAAAGGGAGCAATCAGCCCCAGCATTTT. Translating it yields CSAMWQGKGSNQPQHF.